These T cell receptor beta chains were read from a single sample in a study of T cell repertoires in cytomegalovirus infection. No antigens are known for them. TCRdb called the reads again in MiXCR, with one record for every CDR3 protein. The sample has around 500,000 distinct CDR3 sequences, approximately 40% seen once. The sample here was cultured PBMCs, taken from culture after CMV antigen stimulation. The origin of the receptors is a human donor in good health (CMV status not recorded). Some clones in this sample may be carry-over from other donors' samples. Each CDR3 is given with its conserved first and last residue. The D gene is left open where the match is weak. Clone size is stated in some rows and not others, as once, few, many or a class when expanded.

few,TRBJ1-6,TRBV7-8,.,CASSLREGHNSPLHF,TGTGCCAGCAGCTTAAGAGAGGGCCATAATTCACCCCTCCACTTT
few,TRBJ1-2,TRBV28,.,CASSQQDLDGLLRYGYTF,TGTGCCAGCAGTCAACAAGATTTGGACGGATTGCTGAGATATGGCTACACCTTC
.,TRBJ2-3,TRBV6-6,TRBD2,CASRGLVLTDTQYF,TGTGCCAGCAGAGGACTAGTTCTCACAGATACGCAGTATTTT
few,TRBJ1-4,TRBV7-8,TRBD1,CASSHAGQVGREKLFF,TGTGCCAGCAGCCACGCCGGACAGGTCGGGAGGGAAAAACTGTTTTTT
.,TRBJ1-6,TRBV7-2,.,CASSLGAITHDNSPLHF,TGTGCCAGCAGTTTGGGGGCGATAACCCATGATAATTCACCCCTCCACTTT
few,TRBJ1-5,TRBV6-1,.,CASSEMGQNNQPQHF,TGTGCCAGCAGCGAAATGGGTCAGAACAATCAGCCCCAGCATTTT
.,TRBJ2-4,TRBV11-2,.,CASSLGGGRGIQYF,TGTGCCAGCAGCTTAGGAGGTGGTCGGGGCATTCAGTACTTC
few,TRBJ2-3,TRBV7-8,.,CASSSGVRDTQYF,TGTGCCAGCAGCTCCGGGGTCCGAGATACGCAGTATTTT
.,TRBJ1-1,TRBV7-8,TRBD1,CASSLEGTGEVEAFF,TGTGCCAGCAGCTTAGAAGGGACAGGCGAGGTTGAAGCTTTCTTT
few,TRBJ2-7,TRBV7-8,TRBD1,CASSLLTGTGPYEQYF,TGTGCCAGCAGCCTATTAACCGGGACAGGGCCGTACGAGCAGTACTTC